Listed below are T cell receptor beta chains from one sample, sequenced in a study of CD8+ T cells in alopecia areata. Here immunoSEQ multiplex PCR was the method, and the copy in TCRdb shows in-frame clones only, minus some. The sample shows around 150,000 clones, roughly 58% of them seen only once. The source material was CD8+ T cells sorted from blood. The receptors were sampled from a human donor in good health. The CDR3 runs from the conserved cysteine through the conserved F or W. A D gene is named only where the DNA matches it firmly. Clone size, where shown, is once, few, many, or a class for clones that have expanded.

V gene	clone size	D gene	J gene	CDR3 protein	CDR3 DNA
TRBV7-9	.	.	TRBJ2-7	CASSFGPAYEQYF	TGTGCCAGCAGCTTCGGACCGGCCTACGAGCAGTACTTC
TRBV6-5	.	.	TRBJ2-7	CASSYSVGSLYEQYF	TGTGCCAGCAGTTACTCGGTGGGGTCCCTCTACGAGCAGTACTTC
TRBV7-9	.	TRBD2	TRBJ2-1	CASTSGVNNEQFF	TGTGCCTCAACTAGCGGCGTTAACAATGAGCAGTTCTTC
TRBV28	few	TRBD1	TRBJ1-4	CASSVESTGGNEKLFF	TGTGCCAGCAGTGTCGAATCAACAGGGGGCAATGAAAAACTGTTTTTT
TRBV29-1	once	.	TRBJ2-2	CSVRGLAGITGELFF	TGCAGCGTTCGGGGATTGGCGGGGATCACCGGGGAGCTGTTTTTT
TRBV5-1	.	.	TRBJ2-2	CASSLTSGELFF	TGCGCCAGCAGCCTTACGTCCGGGGAGCTGTTTTTT
TRBV4-2	.	.	TRBJ2-1	CASSQDDYYNEQFF	TGTGCCAGCAGCCAGGACGACTACTACAATGAGCAGTTCTTC
TRBV2	once	TRBD1	TRBJ2-2	CASSTGTATGELFF	TGTGCCAGCAGTACCGGGACAGCAACCGGGGAGCTGTTTTTT
TRBV19	.	TRBD2	TRBJ2-1	CASSIGTGGSYNEQFF	TGTGCCAGTAGTATAGGGACGGGAGGCAGCTACAATGAGCAGTTCTTC
TRBV25-1	few	.	TRBJ2-2	CASSELDTGELFF	TGTGCCAGCAGTGAACTAGACACCGGGGAGCTGTTTTTT
TRBV29-1	.	TRBD1	TRBJ2-5	CSVPTGGAETQYF	TGCAGCGTACCAACAGGGGGCGCAGAGACCCAGTACTTC
TRBV11-2	.	TRBD2	TRBJ2-1	CASTDLLADSYNEQFF	TGTGCCAGCACCGATCTTCTAGCGGACTCCTACAATGAGCAGTTCTTC
TRBV25-1	.	.	TRBJ2-5	CASSEAGWETQYF	TGTGCCAGCAGTGAGGCGGGATGGGAGACCCAGTACTTC
TRBV30	few	.	TRBJ1-3	CAWSIDTNLRNTIYF	TGTGCCTGGAGTATAGACACCAACTTGAGAAACACCATATATTTT
TRBV29-1	.	.	TRBJ2-2	CSVEQYRGAGELFF	TGCAGCGTTGAACAGTATAGGGGCGCCGGGGAGCTGTTTTTT
TRBV29-1	.	.	TRBJ1-1	CSVDTGRTEAFF	TGCAGCGTTGACACAGGGCGCACTGAAGCTTTCTTT
TRBV29-1	.	.	TRBJ2-1	CSVVIQGGNEQFF	TGCAGCGTTGTTATACAGGGTGGGAATGAGCAGTTCTTC
TRBV10-3	.	TRBD1	TRBJ1-2	CAIIDRDRDYGYTF	TGTGCCATCATTGACCGGGACAGAGACTATGGCTACACCTTC
TRBV27	.	TRBD2	TRBJ2-3	CASSRGSGSGDTQYF	TGTGCCAGCAGTAGGGGTAGCGGGAGTGGAGATACGCAGTATTTT
TRBV6-5	once	TRBD1	TRBJ2-7	CASEVDTGAYEQYF	TGTGCCAGCGAAGTCGATACAGGGGCCTACGAGCAGTACTTC
TRBV11-2	.	.	TRBJ1-2	CASSLGSVYYGYTF	TGTGCCAGCAGCTTAGGCTCGGTCTACTATGGCTACACCTTC
TRBV19	once	.	TRBJ1-5	CASSVWQPQHF	TGTGCCAGTAGTGTCTGGCAGCCCCAGCATTTT
TRBV27	.	TRBD1	TRBJ1-5	CASSFKGAGNQPQHF	TGTGCCAGCAGTTTTAAGGGGGCCGGCAATCAGCCCCAGCATTTT
TRBV27	few	TRBD2	TRBJ2-7	CASSRGLEVEQYF	TGTGCCAGCAGTCGCGGACTAGAGGTCGAGCAGTACTTC
TRBV7-8	.	.	TRBJ2-5	CASSLGPETQYF	TGTGCCAGCAGCTTAGGCCCAGAGACCCAGTACTTC
TRBV30	.	TRBD1	TRBJ2-5	CAWREDRAVVETQYF	TGTGCCTGGAGGGAGGACAGGGCGGTCGTAGAGACCCAGTACTTC
TRBV6-6	.	.	TRBJ2-1	CASSYPPGKELFF	TGTGCCAGCAGTTACCCCCCGGGGAAGGAGCTGTTCTTC
TRBV7-9	.	.	TRBJ2-2	CASSPLSGELFF	TGTGCCAGCAGCCCACTTTCCGGGGAGCTGTTTTTT
TRBV4-1	.	.	TRBJ1-1	CASSPQTTRTEAFF	TGCGCCAGCAGCCCACAGACAACCCGCACTGAAGCTTTCTTT
TRBV30	once	TRBD2	TRBJ2-5	CAWSPPGLAGQQETQYF	TGTGCCTGGAGTCCCCCAGGTCTAGCGGGACAACAAGAGACCCAGTACTTC
TRBV2	.	.	TRBJ1-1	CASSRQVEAFF	TGTGCCAGCAGTCGACAGGTTGAAGCTTTCTTT
TRBV5-1	.	.	TRBJ2-6	CASSLAEYSGANVLTF	TGCGCCAGCAGCTTGGCGGAGTACTCTGGGGCCAACGTCCTGACTTTC
TRBV15	once	.	TRBJ2-5	CATSRVGGYQETQYF	TGTGCCACCAGCAGAGTCGGAGGGTACCAAGAGACCCAGTACTTC
TRBV7-9	.	.	TRBJ2-5	CASSFQGGETQYF	TGTGCCAGCAGCTTCCAGGGGGGTGAGACCCAGTACTTC
TRBV7-6	few	TRBD2	TRBJ2-2	CASSFRGLARELFF	TGTGCCAGCAGCTTCCGGGGACTAGCTAGGGAGCTGTTTTTT
TRBV14	.	.	TRBJ1-2	CASSQDRQGSYTF	TGTGCCAGCAGCCAAGATCGGCAGGGAAGCTACACCTTC
TRBV27	.	.	TRBJ2-7	CASSLHRYYEQYF	TGTGCCAGCAGTTTACACCGCTACTACGAGCAGTACTTC
TRBV7-2	few	.	TRBJ2-5	CASSLGVRETQYF	TGTGCCAGCAGCTTGGGCGTAAGGGAGACCCAGTACTTC
TRBV9	.	TRBD2	TRBJ2-2	CASSVKKAGTNTGELFF	TGTGCCAGCAGCGTTAAGAAAGCGGGAACGAACACCGGGGAGCTGTTTTTT
TRBV7-9	.	.	TRBJ1-5	CASSFGSNQPQHF	TGTGCCAGCAGCTTTGGGAGCAATCAGCCCCAGCATTTT
TRBV11-2	.	.	TRBJ2-7	CASSLDPGPTYEQYF	TGTGCCAGCAGCTTAGATCCAGGACCCACCTACGAGCAGTACTTC
TRBV7-9	.	.	TRBJ2-7	CASRDLAYEQYF	TGTGCCAGCAGGGACCTAGCATACGAGCAGTACTTC
TRBV2	.	.	TRBJ1-2	CASKGDAGQGNYGYTF	TGTGCCAGCAAGGGGGACGCGGGGCAGGGTAACTATGGCTACACCTTC
TRBV29-1	.	TRBD1	TRBJ1-2	CSVVDRGGYTF	TGCAGCGTCGTCGACAGGGGTGGCTACACCTTC
TRBV7-2	.	.	TRBJ2-3	CASIRAAEIYTQYF	TGTGCCAGCATTAGGGCCGCGGAAATTTATACGCAGTATTTT
TRBV30	.	.	TRBJ1-1	CAWSVADMNTEAFF	TGTGCCTGGAGTGTGGCAGATATGAACACTGAAGCTTTCTTT
TRBV9	.	.	TRBJ1-1	CASSLGKGVDTEAFF	TGTGCCAGCAGCCTGGGGAAAGGGGTTGACACTGAAGCTTTCTTT